The sequence of this T cell receptor (beta chain) was determined in a study of identical twins. Note on this clonotype: Its specificity is not known.

The J segment lost 4 bases and the V segment lost 3 bases, leaving 6 bases of the junction unmatched. Germline CDR1 is SGHDT and CDR2 is YYEEEE. CDR3 length: 14 amino acids. TCRdb called the 5' RACE reads again in MiXCR, with one record for every CDR3 protein. The repertoire holds 400,000 to 550,000 distinct CDR3 sequences, with 24% as singletons. Regarding the study as a whole: Out-of-frame alpha sequences shared by twins were enriched for low generation probability.

The data also belong to a second study, concerning T cells expressing NK-cell markers. That work states: One of eight sequenced donors was HCMV-seronegative; the other seven were seropositive. An anti-gamma-delta TCR antibody confined sorting to alpha-beta TCR T cells across several of the experiments. These clonotypes also led the CD3+CD56-NKG2C+ fraction in four donors.

The sequence was obtained from a woman younger than 35 in good health. Sequenced sample: CD4+ T cells sorted from blood. This sequence joins TRBV5-6 and TRBJ1-1; TRBD1 agrees at 7 bases. The CDR3 nucleotides are TGTGCCAGCAGCTGGGGCAGGGGGAGCACTGAAGCTTTCTTT. This sequence encodes CASSWGRGSTEAFF.